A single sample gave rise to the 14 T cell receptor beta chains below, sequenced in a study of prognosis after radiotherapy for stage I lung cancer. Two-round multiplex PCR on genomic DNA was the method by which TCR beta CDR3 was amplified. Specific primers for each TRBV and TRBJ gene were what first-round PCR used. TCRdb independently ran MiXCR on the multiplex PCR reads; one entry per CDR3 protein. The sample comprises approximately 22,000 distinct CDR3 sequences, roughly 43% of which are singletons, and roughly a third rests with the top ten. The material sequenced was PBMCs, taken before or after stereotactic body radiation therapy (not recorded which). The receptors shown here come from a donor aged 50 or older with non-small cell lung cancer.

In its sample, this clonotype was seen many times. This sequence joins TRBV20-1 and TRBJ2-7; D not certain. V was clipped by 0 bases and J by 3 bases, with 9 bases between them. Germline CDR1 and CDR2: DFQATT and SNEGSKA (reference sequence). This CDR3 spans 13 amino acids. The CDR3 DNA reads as TGCAGTGCTAGAGATCTTTCCAGCTACGAGCAGTACTTC. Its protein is CSARDLSSYEQYF.

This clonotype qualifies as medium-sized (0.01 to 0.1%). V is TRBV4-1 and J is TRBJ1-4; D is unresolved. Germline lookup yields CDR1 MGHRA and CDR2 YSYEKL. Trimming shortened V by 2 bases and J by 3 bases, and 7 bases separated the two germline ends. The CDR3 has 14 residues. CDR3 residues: CASSQHSPNEKLFF. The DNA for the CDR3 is TGCGCCAGCAGCCAACACAGTCCTAATGAAAAACTGTTTTTT.

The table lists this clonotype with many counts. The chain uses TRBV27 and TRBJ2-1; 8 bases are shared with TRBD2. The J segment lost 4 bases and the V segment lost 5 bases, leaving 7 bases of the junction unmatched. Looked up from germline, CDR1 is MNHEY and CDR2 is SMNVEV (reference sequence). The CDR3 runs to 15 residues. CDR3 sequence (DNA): TGTGCCAGCAGTCCGGGACTAGACCTTTACAATGAGCAGTTCTTC. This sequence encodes CASSPGLDLYNEQFF.

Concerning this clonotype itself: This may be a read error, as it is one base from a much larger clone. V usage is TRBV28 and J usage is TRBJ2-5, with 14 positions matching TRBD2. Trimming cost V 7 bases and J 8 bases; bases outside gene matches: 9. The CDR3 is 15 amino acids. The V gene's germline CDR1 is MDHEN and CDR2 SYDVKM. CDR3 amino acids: CASMGTSGRGDTQYF. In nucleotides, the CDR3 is TGTGCCAGCATGGGGACTAGCGGGAGAGGAGATACCCAGTACTTC.

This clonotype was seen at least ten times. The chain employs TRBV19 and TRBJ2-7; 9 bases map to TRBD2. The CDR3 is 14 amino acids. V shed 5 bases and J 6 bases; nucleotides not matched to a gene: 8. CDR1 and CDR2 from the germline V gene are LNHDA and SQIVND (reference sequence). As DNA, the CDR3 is TGTGCCAGTAGTTCTATGACTAGCGGAGGCGAGCAGTACTTC. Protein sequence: CASSSMTSGGEQYF.

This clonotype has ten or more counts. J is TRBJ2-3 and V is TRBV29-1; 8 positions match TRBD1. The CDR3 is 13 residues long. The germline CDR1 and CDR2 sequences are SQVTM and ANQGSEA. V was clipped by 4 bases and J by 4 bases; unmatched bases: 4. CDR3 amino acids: CSVVRRGPDTQYF. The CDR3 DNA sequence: TGCAGCGTTGTCCGCAGGGGGCCAGATACGCAGTATTTT.

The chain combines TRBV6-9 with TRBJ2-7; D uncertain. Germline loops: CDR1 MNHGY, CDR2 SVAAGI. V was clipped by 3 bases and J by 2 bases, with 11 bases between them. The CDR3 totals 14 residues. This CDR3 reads CASSYCPETYEQYF. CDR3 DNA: TGTGCCAGCAGTTACTGTCCAGAAACCTACGAGCAGTACTTC.

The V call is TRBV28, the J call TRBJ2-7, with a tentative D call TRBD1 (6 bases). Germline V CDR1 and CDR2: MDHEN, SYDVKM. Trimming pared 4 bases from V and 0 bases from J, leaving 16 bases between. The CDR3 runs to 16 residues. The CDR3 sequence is CASSSPRDTISYEQYF. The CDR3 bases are TGTGCCAGCAGTTCGCCCCGGGACACCATCTCCTACGAGCAGTACTTC.

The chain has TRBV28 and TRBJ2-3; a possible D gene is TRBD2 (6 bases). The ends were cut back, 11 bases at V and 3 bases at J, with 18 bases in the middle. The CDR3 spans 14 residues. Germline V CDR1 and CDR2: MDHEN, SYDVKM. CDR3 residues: CACSSGDWTDTQYF. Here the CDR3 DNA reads TGTGCCTGTTCGTCGGGAGATTGGACAGATACGCAGTATTTT.

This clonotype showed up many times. The CDR3 sequence is CASSSQRGLYEQYF. CDR3 in DNA: TGTGCCAGCAGCTCACAGCGGGGTCTCTACGAGCAGTACTTC. The J gene is TRBJ2-7, the V gene TRBV6-2 or TRBV6-3; TRBD2 matches at 7 bases. The CDR3 spans 14 residues. Per the germline V gene, CDR1 is MNHEY and CDR2 is SVGEGT. Unmatched junction bases numbered 8, after V lost 6 bases and J lost 3 bases.

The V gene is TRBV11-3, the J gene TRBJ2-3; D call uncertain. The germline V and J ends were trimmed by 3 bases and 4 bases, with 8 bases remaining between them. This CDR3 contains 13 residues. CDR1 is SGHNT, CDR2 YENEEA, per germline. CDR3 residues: CASSFTYSDTQYF. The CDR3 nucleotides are TGTGCCAGCAGCTTTACTTACTCAGATACGCAGTATTTT.

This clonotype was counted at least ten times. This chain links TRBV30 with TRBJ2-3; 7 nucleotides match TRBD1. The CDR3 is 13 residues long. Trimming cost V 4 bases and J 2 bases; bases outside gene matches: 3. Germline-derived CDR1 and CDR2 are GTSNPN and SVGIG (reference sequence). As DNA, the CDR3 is TGTGCCTGGACGACAGGGAACACAGATACGCAGTATTTT. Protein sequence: CAWTTGNTDTQYF.

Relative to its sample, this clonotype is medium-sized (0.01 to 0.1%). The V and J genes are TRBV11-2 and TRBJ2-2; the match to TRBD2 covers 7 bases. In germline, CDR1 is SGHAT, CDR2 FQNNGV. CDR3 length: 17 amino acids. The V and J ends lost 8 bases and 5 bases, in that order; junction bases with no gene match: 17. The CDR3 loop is CASDPLGAGEGTGELFF. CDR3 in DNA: TGTGCCAGCGACCCCCTAGGGGCGGGAGAAGGAACCGGGGAGCTGTTTTTT.

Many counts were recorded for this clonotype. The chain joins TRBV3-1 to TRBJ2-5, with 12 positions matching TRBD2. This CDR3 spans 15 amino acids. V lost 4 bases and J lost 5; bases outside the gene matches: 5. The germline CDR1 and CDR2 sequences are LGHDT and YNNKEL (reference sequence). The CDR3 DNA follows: TGTGCCAGCAGCCCGGGACTAGCGGGTGGGGAGACCCAGTACTTC. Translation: CASSPGLAGGETQYF.